A selection of T cell receptor beta chains follows, all from one sample in a study of T-cell memory formation after mild COVID-19. Each CDR3 protein is one row after TCRdb ran MiXCR on the 5' RACE reads. Of roughly 130,000 distinct CDR3 sequences in the sample, over 15% were seen once. Sequencing input: PBMCs or a T cell subset sorted from them (not recorded which). The receptors come from a man aged 18 to 29 who had mild COVID-19 (a few samples of this study predate the infection). Cell type and time point are not known. The CDR3 runs from the conserved cysteine through the conserved F or W. D genes are given only for firm matches. Rows give clone size only sometimes, using once, few, many, or a class for an expanded clone.

j_call	clone_size	v_call	d_call	cdr3_nt	cdr3_aa
TRBJ1-1	few	TRBV12-3/TRBV12-4	-	TGTGCCAGTTCCCGGCAGGGTAGGTCTGAAGCTTTCTTT	CASSRQGRSEAFF
TRBJ1-2	medium-sized	TRBV4-2	TRBD1	TGTGCCAGCAGCCTCGTCGGAGGGGACAGGGAGGGCTACTATGGCTACACCTTC	CASSLVGGDREGYYGYTF
TRBJ1-1	few	TRBV5-1	TRBD1	TGCGCCAGCAGCCCCGGGACAGGGGGGACTGAAGCTTTCTTT	CASSPGTGGTEAFF
TRBJ2-1	few	TRBV29-1	-	TGCAGCGTACCCCGGGACACCTCGGGTGAGCAGTTCTTC	CSVPRDTSGEQFF
TRBJ2-7	-	TRBV6-1	-	TGTGCCAGCAGTGAAACCCCCGGGCTCGAGGGGTACTTC	CASSETPGLEGYF
TRBJ2-3	-	TRBV5-4	-	TGTGCCAGCACACGGGAGGTGGGGGCGGGCACAGATACGCAGTATTTT	CASTREVGAGTDTQYF
TRBJ1-5	-	TRBV7-9	-	TGTGCCAGCAGCTCAACTAGGGGCAATCAGCCCCAGCATTTT	CASSSTRGNQPQHF
TRBJ2-5	few	TRBV15	-	TGTGCCACCAGCAGAGATATGGGGGGATCGTTAGAGACCCAGTACTTC	CATSRDMGGSLETQYF
TRBJ2-3	few	TRBV14	-	TGTGCCAGCAGCCAGCGACAACCTAGCACAGATACGCAGTATTTT	CASSQRQPSTDTQYF
TRBJ2-5	few	TRBV7-9	-	TGTGCCAGCAGCTCCACGGTCACAACCCAGTACTTC	CASSSTVTTQYF
TRBJ2-7	-	TRBV28	-	TGTGCCAGCAGTTGGGGTAGCTCCTACGAGCAGTACTTC	CASSWGSSYEQYF
TRBJ2-3	few	TRBV3-1	-	TGTGCCAGCAGCCAAGAGTCCGGGACCGCACAAGATACGCAGTATTTT	CASSQESGTAQDTQYF
TRBJ1-3	many	TRBV12-3/TRBV12-4	-	TGTGCCAGCAGACCCGGGACCCTGGGAAACACCATATATTTT	CASRPGTLGNTIYF
TRBJ2-7	-	TRBV2	-	TGTGCCAGCAGTTATCTCCGCGAGCAGTACTTC	CASSYLREQYF
TRBJ2-4	-	TRBV5-5	-	TGTGCCAGCAGCTTACGGCCGGAAAACATTCAGTACTTC	CASSLRPENIQYF
TRBJ2-1	many	TRBV7-2	-	TGTGCCAGCTCACCCCCCAATCCCCGTGAGCAGTTCTTC	CASSPPNPREQFF
TRBJ2-1	many	TRBV5-5	-	TGTGCCAGCAGGACCTTCAGCTCCTACAATGAGCAGTTCTTC	CASRTFSSYNEQFF
TRBJ1-5	-	TRBV28	-	TGTGCCAGCAGTTCATCCGCCACCCCCCAGCATTTT	CASSSSATPQHF
TRBJ2-5	-	TRBV4-2	-	TGTGCCAGCCGGGGACGGGAAGCCCAGTACTTC	CASRGREAQYF
TRBJ1-4	-	TRBV7-7	-	TGTGCTAGCAGCTTAGACCTGGGTGAAAAACTGTTTTTT	CASSLDLGEKLFF
TRBJ1-2	-	TRBV11-2	-	TGTGCCAGCAGCTCGGACGAGGACTATGGCTACACCTTC	CASSSDEDYGYTF
TRBJ2-5	many	TRBV6-2/TRBV6-3	-	TGTGCCAGCAGTCGACAAGAGACCCAGTACTTC	CASSRQETQYF
TRBJ2-5	few	TRBV20-1	-	TGCAGTGCTACCCGGGACGCCCAACAAGAGACCCAGTACTTC	CSATRDAQQETQYF
TRBJ2-5	few	TRBV6-5	-	TGTGCCAGCAGTCATACGGGACTAGGGGGCGAAGAGACCCAGTACTTC	CASSHTGLGGEETQYF
TRBJ2-3	-	TRBV7-2	-	TGTGCCAGCAAGGTGAAGGGAACAGATACGCAGTATTTT	CASKVKGTDTQYF
TRBJ2-3	-	TRBV7-2	TRBD2	TGTGCCAGCAGCTCCCGAGCGGGGGATGTGTTCGATACGCAGTATTTT	CASSSRAGDVFDTQYF
TRBJ2-5	-	TRBV6-2/TRBV6-3	-	TGTGCCAGGAGTCGACGGGACCCAAGAGAGACCCAGTACTTC	CARSRRDPRETQYF
TRBJ2-5	-	TRBV7-2	TRBD2	TGTGCCAGCAGCTTAGGGTCTAGCGGGGGGGTAGTCGGAGAGACCCAGTACTTC	CASSLGSSGGVVGETQYF
TRBJ1-5	-	TRBV12-3/TRBV12-4	TRBD1	TGTGCCAGCAGTTTTTGGACAGGGGCCCAGCATTTT	CASSFWTGAQHF
TRBJ2-7	few	TRBV6-5	TRBD2	TGTGCCAGCAGTTACGATAGCGGGTCCCCCTACGAGCAGTACTTC	CASSYDSGSPYEQYF
TRBJ2-3	-	TRBV25-1	-	TGTGCCAGCAGTGAATTTGCAGGGGTGACAGATACGCAGTATTTT	CASSEFAGVTDTQYF
TRBJ1-1	-	TRBV12-3/TRBV12-4	-	TGTGCCAGCAGGTTTGACAGTCAAGCTTTCTTT	CASRFDSQAFF
TRBJ2-1	-	TRBV12-3/TRBV12-4	TRBD1	TGTGCCAGCAGGCCGGGACAGGGCGGTGAGCAGTTCTTC	CASRPGQGGEQFF
TRBJ2-3	many	TRBV29-1	-	TGCAGCGTTGAAGGGGTAGCCGTTGTTACAGATACGCAGTATTTT	CSVEGVAVVTDTQYF
TRBJ2-7	-	TRBV5-1	TRBD1	TGCGCCAGCAGCTGGGACCTGACAGGGGGCTACGAGCAGTACTTC	CASSWDLTGGYEQYF
TRBJ2-3	medium-sized	TRBV20-1	TRBD2	TGCAGTGCTCCCTGGGCGGGGGGGCCGGCAGATACGCAGTATTTT	CSAPWAGGPADTQYF
TRBJ2-1	-	TRBV5-1	TRBD2	TGCGCCAGCAGTCCGGGGGGTAATGAGCAGTTCTTC	CASSPGGNEQFF
TRBJ2-3	few	TRBV5-1	-	TGCGCCAGCAGCTTGGGAGCGGATCCTAGCACAGATACGCAGTATTTT	CASSLGADPSTDTQYF
TRBJ1-6	few	TRBV5-1	TRBD1	TGCGCCAGCAGCCCGTCGGGACAGGGACGTTCACCCCTCCACTTT	CASSPSGQGRSPLHF
TRBJ2-1	-	TRBV7-6	-	TGTGCCAGCAGCTCAGAGGGCAAGGGGCGTAGAAGCTCCTACAATGAGCAGTTCTTC	CASSSEGKGRRSSYNEQFF
TRBJ2-2	-	TRBV5-1	-	TGCGCCAGCAGCTTAGGTGGCAACTCGAACACCGGGGAGCTGTTTTTT	CASSLGGNSNTGELFF
TRBJ2-2	few	TRBV6-6	-	TGTGCCAGCAGTGACTCCGGGACACCGCGGACCGGGGAGCTGTTTTTT	CASSDSGTPRTGELFF
TRBJ1-6	few	TRBV20-1	-	TGCAGTGCCCCAAAGGACAGCGGCAATTCACCCCTCCACTTT	CSAPKDSGNSPLHF
TRBJ1-1	-	TRBV21-1	-	TGTGCCAGCACCCCTGGGAAGGGGGCGAAAGGAAGCGCGGAAGCTTTCTTT	CASTPGKGAKGSAEAFF
TRBJ1-1	-	TRBV12-3/TRBV12-4	-	TGTGCCAGCGGATTGGGGCGCCCCATTGAAGCTTTCTTT	CASGLGRPIEAFF
TRBJ2-7	-	TRBV10-3	TRBD2	TGTGCCGCGGGACTAGCGGTCTACGAGCAGTACTTC	CAAGLAVYEQYF